These T cell receptor beta chains were read from a single sample in a study of read filtering for tumor transcriptome and immune sequencing. MiXCR was run by TCRdb on the reads, yielding one entry per CDR3 protein. Found here are around 31,000 distinct CDR3 sequences, about a fifth of them singletons; the top ten hold 16%. Sequencing used a population of CD138-negative cells sorted from bone marrow. These receptors came from a donor aged 40 or over with multiple myeloma. Both conserved end residues are part of each CDR3. The D gene is left open where the match is weak. Clone size is shown for a subset of rows, as once, few, many or a class of expanded clone.

clone size	V gene	J gene	D gene	CDR3 DNA	CDR3 protein
many	TRBV12-3/TRBV12-4	TRBJ1-1	-	TGTGCCAGCAGCCTAGACATCGACACTGAAGCTTTCTTT	CASSLDIDTEAFF
many	TRBV20-1	TRBJ2-2	TRBD2	TGCAGTGCTAGAGGGCTAGCGGGAGAAAAGACCGGGGAGCTGTTTTTT	CSARGLAGEKTGELFF
many	TRBV19	TRBJ2-7	TRBD2	TGTGCCAGTACCAGACTAGCGGGAGATATCGTGCAGTACTTC	CASTRLAGDIVQYF
many	TRBV18	TRBJ1-2	-	TGTGCCAGCTCACCAAACAGCTATTATGGCTACACCTTC	CASSPNSYYGYTF
many	TRBV6-1	TRBJ1-5	-	TGTGCCAGCGACGCGGGGGCTGGCAATCAGCCCCAGCATTTT	CASDAGAGNQPQHF
medium-sized	TRBV5-1	TRBJ1-4	-	TGCGCCAGCAGCACCACAGGGTCGACTAATGAAAAACTGTTTTTT	CASSTTGSTNEKLFF
many	TRBV7-8	TRBJ1-5	-	TGTGCCAGCAGCAACACGGGTTGGGGGGGGGACAATCAGCCCCAGCATTTT	CASSNTGWGGDNQPQHF
-	TRBV2	TRBJ2-3	-	TGTGTCAGCAGTGAAGGTTCCAGAGATACGCAGTATTTT	CVSSEGSRDTQYF
many	TRBV5-1	TRBJ1-1	-	TGCGCCAGCAGGAATTTGGACAGCTACACTGAAGCTTTCTTT	CASRNLDSYTEAFF
many	TRBV20-1	TRBJ2-7	TRBD1	TGCAGTGTTGACGAGGGGGCTCTTCCCTACGAGCAGTACTTC	CSVDEGALPYEQYF
many	TRBV20-1	TRBJ2-2	TRBD2	TGCAGTGCTAGACTAGCGGGAGGGCCCGGGGAGCTGTTTTTT	CSARLAGGPGELFF
many	TRBV7-9	TRBJ2-3	TRBD1	TGTGCCAGCAGCGTGGGACAGGGTACGCAGTATTTT	CASSVGQGTQYF
many	TRBV9	TRBJ2-1	-	TGTGCCAGCAGCGTCGGCAACAATGAGCAGTTCTTC	CASSVGNNEQFF
many	TRBV13	TRBJ1-1	TRBD1	TGTGCCAGCAGCTTTTCAGGGGGCTACGCTGAAGCTTTCTTT	CASSFSGGYAEAFF
many	TRBV27	TRBJ2-1	TRBD1	TGTGCCAGCAAGGGGACAGGGGAATCGGATGAGCAGTTCTTC	CASKGTGESDEQFF
many	TRBV20-1	TRBJ1-5	-	TGCAGTGCTAGGTCGGATCAGCCCCAGCATTTT	CSARSDQPQHF
many	TRBV5-8	TRBJ2-1	-	TGTGCCAGCAGCGACTTGCCCTACAATGAGCAGTTCTTC	CASSDLPYNEQFF
medium-sized	TRBV7-2	TRBJ2-7	-	TGTGCCAGCAGCTTATCAGCCGCAGGGGAATCCGAGCAGTACTTC	CASSLSAAGESEQYF
many	TRBV7-2	TRBJ2-3	TRBD2	TGTGCCAGCAGCTTTAGCGGGGGTGGAGCAGATACGCAGTATTTT	CASSFSGGGADTQYF
-	TRBV20-1	TRBJ2-1	TRBD1	TGCAGTGTAACATCTATTGGGACAGGACCTAGAGGGGGGTGCAATGAGCAGTTCTTC	CSVTSIGTGPRGGCNEQFF
many	TRBV18	TRBJ1-4	TRBD1	TGTGCCAGCTCACTCGGGACAGGGGAAGAAAAACTGTTTTTT	CASSLGTGEEKLFF
many	TRBV5-1	TRBJ2-5	-	TGCGCCAGCAGCGTCCGGGGGCGGAGGGGAGAGACCCAGTACTTC	CASSVRGRRGETQYF
many	TRBV3-1	TRBJ2-7	-	TGTGCCAGCAGCCCTCCGGGACACCTCTCCTACGAGCAGTACTTC	CASSPPGHLSYEQYF
many	TRBV20-1	TRBJ2-7	TRBD1	TGCAGTGCCTACAGGGGCCCCTCCTACGAGCAGTACTTC	CSAYRGPSYEQYF
many	TRBV6-2/TRBV6-3	TRBJ1-1	-	TGTGCCAGCAGCGAAGGGGGGAACACTGAAGCTTTCTTT	CASSEGGNTEAFF
-	TRBV18	TRBJ2-3	TRBD2	TGTGCCTGCTCCACGCGAGGAGCGGGGGGCGATACGCAGTATTTT	CACSTRGAGGDTQYF
many	TRBV15	TRBJ2-5	-	TGTGCCACCAGCAGCCCATTACGGGGAGAGACCCAGTACTTC	CATSSPLRGETQYF
many	TRBV6-5	TRBJ2-1	TRBD2	TGTGCCAGCAGTTACCGGGGGGGAGGAACCTACAATGAGCAGTTCTTC	CASSYRGGGTYNEQFF
-	TRBV5-1	TRBJ2-7	-	TGCGCCAGCTCTGTCCGGGACGGTACCTACGAGCAGTACTTC	CASSVRDGTYEQYF
once	TRBV27	TRBJ1-1	TRBD1	TGTGCCAGCAGTGCGCTCTCTGGGACAGCAAACACTGACGCTTTCTTT	CASSALSGTANTDAFF
medium-sized	TRBV12-3/TRBV12-4	TRBJ2-1	-	TGTGCCAGCAGTTTAGAATGGAAGGGGTCGGTAGAAGACAATGAGCAGTTCTTC	CASSLEWKGSVEDNEQFF
few	TRBV5-1	TRBJ2-3	-	TGCGCCAGCAGCTCCGGACCTTCTGAATCCCTCCGAAGCACAGATACGCAGTATTTT	CASSSGPSESLRSTDTQYF
medium-sized	TRBV7-8	TRBJ2-1	-	TGTGCCAGCAGCTCCCGGGCCTACTGGGATGAGCAGTTCTTC	CASSSRAYWDEQFF
many	TRBV11-2	TRBJ2-2	TRBD1	TGTGCCAGCAGCCCCATCTGGGACAGGGGGCGAACCGGGGAGCTGTTTTTT	CASSPIWDRGRTGELFF
-	TRBV15	TRBJ1-5	-	TGTGCCACCAGCAGAGAGTGGGGGACCAGCAGTCAGCCCCAGCATTTT	CATSREWGTSSQPQHF
many	TRBV10-3	TRBJ2-6	-	TGTGCCATCAGGGGGCGGGACTCTGGGGCCAACGTCCTGACTTTC	CAIRGRDSGANVLTF
many	TRBV6-6	TRBJ1-5	TRBD1	TGTGCCACCGACAGGGAATGGGTCGGTGGCAATCAGCCCCAGCATTTT	CATDREWVGGNQPQHF
many	TRBV20-1	TRBJ2-7	TRBD2	TGCAGTGCTACCCTGTTGGGGGGACTAGCGGGAGGTTACAAGTTCTACGAGCAGTACTTC	CSATLLGGLAGGYKFYEQYF
many	TRBV6-2/TRBV6-3	TRBJ2-1	-	TGTGCCAGCAGTTACGACTTCGCCGATGAGCAGTTCTTC	CASSYDFADEQFF
many	TRBV20-1	TRBJ1-2	-	TGCAGTGCTAGAGATCCGTTTAACTATGGCTACACCTTC	CSARDPFNYGYTF
many	TRBV7-2	TRBJ1-4	-	TGTGCCAGCAGCTCGTATATGGGTGAAAAACTGTTTTTT	CASSSYMGEKLFF
few	TRBV3-1	TRBJ2-1	TRBD2	TGTGCCAGCAGCAACCCCCGGGACTACCACAATGAGCAGTTCTTC	CASSNPRDYHNEQFF